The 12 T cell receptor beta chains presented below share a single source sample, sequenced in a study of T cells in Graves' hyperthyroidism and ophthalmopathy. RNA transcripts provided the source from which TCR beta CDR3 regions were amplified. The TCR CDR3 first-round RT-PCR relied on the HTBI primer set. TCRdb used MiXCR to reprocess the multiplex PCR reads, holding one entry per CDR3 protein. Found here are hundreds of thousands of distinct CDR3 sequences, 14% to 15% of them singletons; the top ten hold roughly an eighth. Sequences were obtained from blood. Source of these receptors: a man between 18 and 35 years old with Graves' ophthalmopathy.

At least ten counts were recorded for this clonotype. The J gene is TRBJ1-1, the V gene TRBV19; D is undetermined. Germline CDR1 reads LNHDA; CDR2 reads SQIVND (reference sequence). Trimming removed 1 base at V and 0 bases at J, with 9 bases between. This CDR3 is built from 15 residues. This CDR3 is CASSIVVEMNTEAFF. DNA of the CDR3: TGTGCCAGTAGTATAGTCGTTGAAATGAACACTGAAGCTTTCTTT.

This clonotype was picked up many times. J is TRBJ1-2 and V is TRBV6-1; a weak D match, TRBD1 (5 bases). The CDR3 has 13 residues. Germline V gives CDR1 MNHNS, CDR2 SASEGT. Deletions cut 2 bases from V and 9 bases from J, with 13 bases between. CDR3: CASSELQGWSYTF. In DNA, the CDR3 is TGTGCCAGCAGTGAATTGCAGGGCTGGAGCTACACCTTC.

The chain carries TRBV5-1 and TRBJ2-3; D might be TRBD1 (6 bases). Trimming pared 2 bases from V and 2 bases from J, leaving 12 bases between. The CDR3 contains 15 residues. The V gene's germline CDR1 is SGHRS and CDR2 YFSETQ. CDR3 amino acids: CASSFTGKITDTQYF. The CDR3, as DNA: TGCGCCAGCAGCTTTACAGGGAAAATCACAGATACGCAGTATTTT.

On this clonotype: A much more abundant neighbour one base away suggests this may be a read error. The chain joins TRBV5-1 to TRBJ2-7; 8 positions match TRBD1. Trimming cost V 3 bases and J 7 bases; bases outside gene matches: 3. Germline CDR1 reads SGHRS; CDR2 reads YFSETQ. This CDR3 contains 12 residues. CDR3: CASSWGQAEQYF. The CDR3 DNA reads TGCGCCAGCAGCTGGGGACAGGCGGAGCAGTACTTC.

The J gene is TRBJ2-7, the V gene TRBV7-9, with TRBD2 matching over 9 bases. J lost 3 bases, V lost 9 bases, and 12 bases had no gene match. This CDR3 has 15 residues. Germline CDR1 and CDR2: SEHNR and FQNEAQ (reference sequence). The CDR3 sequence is CASSASGVVLYEQYF. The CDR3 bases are TGTGCCAGTAGTGCTAGCGGGGTAGTTCTCTACGAGCAGTACTTC.

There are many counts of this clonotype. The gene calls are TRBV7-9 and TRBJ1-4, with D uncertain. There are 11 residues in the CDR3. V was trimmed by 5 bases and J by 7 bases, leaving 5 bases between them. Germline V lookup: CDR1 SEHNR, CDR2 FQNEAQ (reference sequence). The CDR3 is CASSASEKLFF. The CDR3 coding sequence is TGTGCCAGCAGCGCATCTGAAAAACTGTTTTTT. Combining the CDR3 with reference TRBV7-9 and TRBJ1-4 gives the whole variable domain DTGVSQNPRHKITKRGQNVTFRCDPISEHNRLYWYRQTLGQGPEFLTYFQNEAQLEKSRLLSDRFSAERPKGSFSTLEIQRTEQGDSAMYLCASSASEKLFFGSGTQLSVL.

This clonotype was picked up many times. CDR3 coding DNA: TGCGCCAGCAGCCTGGGGACCAACCCTTGGAACGAGCAGTACTTC. Its protein is CASSLGTNPWNEQYF. This chain joins TRBV5-1 and TRBJ2-7; D may be TRBD1 or TRBD2 (5 bases each). This CDR3 is 15 amino acids long. Germline lookup yields CDR1 SGHRS and CDR2 YFSETQ. V was shortened by 4 bases and J by 5 bases, with 19 bases between the two germline ends.

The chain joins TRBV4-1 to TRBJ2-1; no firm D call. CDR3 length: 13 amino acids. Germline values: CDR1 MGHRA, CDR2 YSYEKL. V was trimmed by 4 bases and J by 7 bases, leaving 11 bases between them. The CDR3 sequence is CASSLQVRNEQFF. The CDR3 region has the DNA TGCGCCAGCAGCCTGCAGGTGAGAAATGAGCAGTTCTTC.

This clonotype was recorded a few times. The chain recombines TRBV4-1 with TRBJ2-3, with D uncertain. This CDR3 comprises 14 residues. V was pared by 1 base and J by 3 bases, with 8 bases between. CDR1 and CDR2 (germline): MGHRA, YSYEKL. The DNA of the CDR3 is TGCGCCAGCAGCCAAGTGCCCAGGACAGATACGCAGTATTTT. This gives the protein CASSQVPRTDTQYF.

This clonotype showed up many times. This CDR3 reads CASSVGAVGGRETQYF. The CDR3 nucleotides read TGTGCCAGCAGCGTAGGTGCGGTAGGGGGGCGAGAGACCCAGTACTTC. This chain uses TRBV9 with TRBJ2-5; D may be TRBD1 or TRBD2 (6 bases each). CDR1 SGDLS and CDR2 YYNGEE come from the germline V gene. The CDR3 length is 16 residues. V was pared by 0 bases and J by 4 bases, with 16 bases between. Filled out from reference TRBV9 and TRBJ2-5, the complete variable domain reads DSGVTQTPKHLITATGQRVTLRCSPRSGDLSVYWYQQSLDQGLQFLIQYYNGEERAKGNILERFSAQQFPDLHSELNLSSLELGDSALYFCASSVGAVGGRETQYFGPGTRLLVL.

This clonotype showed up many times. The CDR3 reads CAWSVTVYEQYF. The DNA of the CDR3 is TGTGCCTGGAGTGTGACTGTCTACGAGCAGTACTTC. J is TRBJ2-7 and V is TRBV30; D is unclear. CDR3 size: 12 residues. Looked up from germline, CDR1 is GTSNPN and CDR2 is SVGIG (reference sequence). V gave up 0 bases and J gave up 3 bases, with 6 bases separating them.

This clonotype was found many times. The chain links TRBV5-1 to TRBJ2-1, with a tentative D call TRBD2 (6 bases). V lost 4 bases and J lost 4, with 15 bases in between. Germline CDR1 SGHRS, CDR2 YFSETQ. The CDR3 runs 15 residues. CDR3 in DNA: TGCGCCAGCAGCCCCGAGCTAGCGACTTACAATGAGCAGTTCTTC. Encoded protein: CASSPELATYNEQFF. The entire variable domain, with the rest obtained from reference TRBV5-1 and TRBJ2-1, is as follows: KAGVTQTPRYLIKTRGQQVTLSCSPISGHRSVSWYQQTPGQGLQFLFEYFSETQRNKGNFPGRFSGRQFSNSRSEMNVSTLELGDSALYLCASSPELATYNEQFFGPGTRLTVL.